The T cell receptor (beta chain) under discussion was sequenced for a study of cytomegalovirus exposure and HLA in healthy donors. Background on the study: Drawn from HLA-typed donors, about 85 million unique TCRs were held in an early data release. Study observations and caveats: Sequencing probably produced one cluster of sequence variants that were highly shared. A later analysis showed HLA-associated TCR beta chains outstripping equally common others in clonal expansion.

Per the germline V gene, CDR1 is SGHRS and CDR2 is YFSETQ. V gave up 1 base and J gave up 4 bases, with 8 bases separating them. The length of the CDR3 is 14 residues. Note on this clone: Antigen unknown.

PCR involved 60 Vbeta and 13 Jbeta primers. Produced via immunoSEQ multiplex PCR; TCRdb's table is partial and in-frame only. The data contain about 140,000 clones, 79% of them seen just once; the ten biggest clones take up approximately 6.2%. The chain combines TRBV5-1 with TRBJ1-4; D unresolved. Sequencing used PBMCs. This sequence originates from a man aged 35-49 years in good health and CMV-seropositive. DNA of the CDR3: TGCGCCAGCAGCTTGTACGGGGATAATGAAAAACTGTTTTTT. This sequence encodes CASSLYGDNEKLFF.